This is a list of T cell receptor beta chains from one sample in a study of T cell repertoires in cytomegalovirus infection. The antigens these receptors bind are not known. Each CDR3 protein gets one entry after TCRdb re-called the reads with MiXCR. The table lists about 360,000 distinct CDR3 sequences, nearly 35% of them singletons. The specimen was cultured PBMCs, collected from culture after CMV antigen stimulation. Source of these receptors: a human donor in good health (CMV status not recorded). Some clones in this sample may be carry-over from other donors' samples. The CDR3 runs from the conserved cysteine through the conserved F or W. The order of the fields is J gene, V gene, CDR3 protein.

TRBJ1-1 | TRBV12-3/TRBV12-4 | CASSIDRVNAEAFF
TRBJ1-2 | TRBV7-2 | CASSVGGQHNYGYTF
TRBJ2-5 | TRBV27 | CASSFQTSGRGTQYF
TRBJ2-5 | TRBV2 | CASHRGPRTQETQYF
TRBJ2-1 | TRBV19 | CASSIGPLRENEQFF
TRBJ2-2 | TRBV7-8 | CASLSPGATGELFF
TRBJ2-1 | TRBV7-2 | CASSLGWGSYNEQFF
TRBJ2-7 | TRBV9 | CASSVASGSYEQYF
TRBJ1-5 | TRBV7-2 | CASSLWPGRNQPQHF
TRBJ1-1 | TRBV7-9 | CASSIRADEAFF
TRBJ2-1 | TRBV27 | CASRALAGYHNEQFF
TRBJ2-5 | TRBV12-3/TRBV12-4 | CASSSGTGRTQYF
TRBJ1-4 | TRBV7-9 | CASRPPDRNNEKLFF
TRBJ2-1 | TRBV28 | CASSASTGLAGPTASYNEQFF
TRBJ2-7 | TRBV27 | CASSLSLAGVEQYF
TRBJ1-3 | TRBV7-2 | CASSASHESGNTIYF
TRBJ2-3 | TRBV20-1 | CSARGSTAGTDTQYF
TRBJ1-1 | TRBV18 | CAIKRVSAFF
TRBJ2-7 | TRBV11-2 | CASSPSPRQGSHEQYF
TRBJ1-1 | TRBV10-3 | CAISRQGSPEAFF